The 26 T cell receptor beta chains reported below all come from one sample, sequenced in a study of technical replicates of blood from several donors. Clones were sequenced by immunoSEQ multiplex PCR, and TCRdb holds only the in-frame ones, with some missing. The sample has approximately 65,000 clones; approximately 86% are singletons. Sequencing input: PBMCs. The receptors stem from a human donor in good health. Some clones in this sample may be carry-over from other donors' samples.

The chain couples TRBV18 to TRBJ2-5, with a tentative D call TRBD1 (5 bases). This CDR3 has 12 amino acids. V dropped 3 bases and J dropped 4 bases, with 6 bases sitting between them. Germline V lookup: CDR1 KGHSH, CDR2 LQKENI. In DNA form, the CDR3 reads TGTGCCAGCTCACCGGGGCGAGAGACCCAGTACTTC. It specifies CASSPGRETQYF.

The count of this clone is one. As DNA, the CDR3 is TGTGCCAGCAGCCGGGACTTAAACACCATATATTTT. This codes for CASSRDLNTIYF. The genes are TRBV7-9 and TRBJ1-3, with D maybe TRBD1 (5 bases). CDR3 length: 12 amino acids. The germline V and J ends were trimmed by 5 bases and 6 bases, with 8 bases remaining between them. CDR1 SEHNR and CDR2 FQNEAQ come from the germline V gene (reference sequence).

The CDR3 spells CASSFRDRGDNEQFF. Written as DNA, the CDR3 is TGTGCCAGCAGCTTCCGGGACAGGGGGGACAATGAGCAGTTCTTC. J is TRBJ2-1 and V is TRBV11-3, with TRBD1 identical over 11 bases. Germline assignment: CDR1 SGHNT and CDR2 YENEEA. V was pared by 3 bases and J by 5 bases, with 3 bases of the junction left unmatched. The CDR3 is 15 amino acids.

The chain links TRBV18 to TRBJ1-6; possibly TRBD1 for D (6 bases). Germline CDR1 is KGHSH and CDR2 is LQKENI. Between the trimmed V and J ends, which lost 3 bases and 10 bases, there was a span of 10 bases. The CDR3 contains 13 residues. CDR3 in amino acids: CASSPGQNSPLHF. The CDR3 coding sequence is TGTGCCAGCTCACCGGGACAAAACTCACCCCTCCACTTT. Full variable domain (rest looked up from reference TRBV18 and TRBJ1-6): NAGVMQNPRHLVRRRGQEARLRCSPMKGHSHVYWYRQLPEEGLKFMVYLQKENIIDESGMPKERFSAEFPKEGPSILRIQQVVRGDSAAYFCASSPGQNSPLHFGNGTRLTVT.

The V gene is TRBV11-2, the J gene TRBJ2-2; maybe TRBD2 (5 bases). CDR3 length: 16 residues. Germline V gives CDR1 SGHAT, CDR2 FQNNGV. V was shortened by 3 bases and J by 5 bases, with 16 bases between the two germline ends. DNA of the CDR3: TGTGCCAGCAGCTTTTTAAATCCGGGCGGGACCGGGGAGCTGTTTTTT. Protein: CASSFLNPGGTGELFF. The full variable domain, in which reference TRBV11-2 and TRBJ2-2 provide the parts outside the CDR3, is EAGVAQSPRYKIIEKRQSVAFWCNPISGHATLYWYQQILGQGPKLLIQFQNNGVVDDSQLPKDRFSAERLKGVDSTLKIQPAKLEDSAVYLCASSFLNPGGTGELFFGEGSRLTVL.

V usage is TRBV5-6 and J usage is TRBJ2-5, with a possible D match to TRBD1 (6 bases). V lost 2 bases and J lost 7, with 21 bases in between. This CDR3 is 16 amino acids long. CDR1 is SGHDT and CDR2 is YYEEEE in the germline V gene. The CDR3 DNA sequence: TGTGCCAGCAGCTTTCTTCCCGGGACATCCTCTGGGACCCAGTACTTC. Translating gives CASSFLPGTSSGTQYF.

As DNA, the CDR3 is TGTGCCAGCAGCCCCGGGACTACGAACAATGAGCAGTTCTTC. It translates to CASSPGTTNNEQFF. The chain has TRBV7-8 and TRBJ2-1, with 7 bases matching TRBD2. Germline CDR1 is SGHVS and CDR2 is FQNEAQ. CDR3 size: 14 residues. J lost 5 bases, V lost 5 bases, and 6 bases had no gene match.

This clone was seen just once. The chain couples TRBV7-6 to TRBJ2-5, with TRBD2 identical over 8 bases. The CDR3 contains 15 residues. J was trimmed by 5 bases and V by 5 bases; bases with no gene match: 10. Germline CDR1 SGHVS, CDR2 FNYEAQ. CDR3 bases: TGTGCCAGCAGCCAAGGCCGGGGGGGGGCGGAGACCCAGTACTTC. Amino acids: CASSQGRGGAETQYF.

The chain combines TRBV7-2 with TRBJ2-3, with TRBD2 matching 8 bases. Germline V gene lookup returns CDR1 SGHTA and CDR2 FQGNSA. Losses at the gene ends were 1 base for V and 1 base for J; bases not matched to a gene: 4. The CDR3 has 16 residues. The CDR3 bases are TGTGCCAGCAGCTTAGTAACTAGCGGTCGCACAGATACGCAGTATTTT. Translation gives CASSLVTSGRTDTQYF.

The rearrangement links TRBV7-2 to TRBJ2-7; the match to TRBD2 covers 9 bases. V was clipped by 5 bases and J by 2 bases; unmatched bases: 4. Germline lookup yields CDR1 SGHTA and CDR2 FQGNSA. This CDR3 contains 14 residues. The CDR3: CASSLTSGAYEQYF. CDR3 DNA: TGTGCCAGCAGCCTGACTAGCGGTGCCTACGAGCAGTACTTC.

The rearrangement links TRBV7-8 to TRBJ2-2, with D possibly being TRBD1 (6 bases). This CDR3 has 16 amino acids. CDR1 and CDR2 from the germline V gene are SGHVS and FQNEAQ. V gave up 3 bases and J gave up 2 bases, with 13 bases separating them. CDR3 in amino acids: CASSFERDINTGELFF. CDR3 bases: TGTGCCAGCAGCTTTGAACGGGACATCAACACCGGGGAGCTGTTTTTT.

In its sample, this clone was seen a few times. The chain uses TRBV7-9 and TRBJ2-4; 7 bases map to TRBD1. V lost 5 bases, J lost 0 bases, and 4 bases stayed unmatched. From germline, CDR1 is SEHNR and CDR2 FQNEAQ (reference sequence). The CDR3 is 15 residues long. The CDR3 sequence is CASSRDSLAKNIQYF. The CDR3 nucleotides are TGTGCCAGCAGCCGGGACAGTCTAGCCAAAAACATTCAGTACTTC.

The chain couples TRBV7-8 to TRBJ2-3, with TRBD2 matching over 12 bases. V shed 1 base, J shed 6 bases, and the junction held 5 bases outside the gene matches. The CDR3 spans 16 residues. Germline CDR1 is SGHVS and CDR2 is FQNEAQ. CDR3 residues: CASSLGPGTSGDTQYF. Here the CDR3 DNA reads TGTGCCAGCAGCTTAGGCCCCGGGACTAGCGGGGATACGCAGTATTTT.

The rearrangement links TRBV4-2 to TRBJ2-5; D ambiguous. Germline CDR1 and CDR2: LGHNA and YNFKEQ. The V end lost 0 bases, the J end lost 6 bases, and 17 bases lay between the germline ends. There are 16 residues in the CDR3. CDR3 bases: TGTGCCAGCAGCCAAGAGGTAACAGCTTTGGTTCAGACCCAGTACTTC. Translation gives CASSQEVTALVQTQYF.

The chain is built from TRBV19 and TRBJ1-3; no firm D call. Germline CDR1 and CDR2: LNHDA and SQIVND (reference sequence). The ends were cut back, 3 bases at V and 0 bases at J, with 9 bases in the middle. CDR3 size: 15 residues. Here the CDR3 reads CASSMWRNSGNTIYF. In nucleotides, the CDR3 is TGTGCCAGTAGTATGTGGAGGAACTCTGGAAACACCATATATTTT.

The V and J genes are TRBV4-3 and TRBJ1-3, with 7 bases lining up with TRBD1. Germline CDR1 and CDR2: LGHNA and YSLEER. V dropped 0 bases and J dropped 8; count of bases not matched to a gene: 13. The CDR3 loop spans 17 amino acids. The CDR3 protein is CASSQDWGQRQSHTIYF. The CDR3 DNA follows: TGCGCCAGCAGCCAAGATTGGGGACAGCGGCAATCTCACACCATATATTTT.

The chain couples TRBV6-1 to TRBJ1-2, with D possibly matching TRBD1 (5 bases). In germline, CDR1 is MNHNS, CDR2 SASEGT. Trimming cost V 4 bases and J 3 bases, with 18 bases left between them. This CDR3 is 16 amino acids long. For the CDR3, the DNA is TGTGCCAGCAGTGGACGACAGAGCCCCGGGTACTATGGCTACACCTTC. It is translated as CASSGRQSPGYYGYTF.

This clone is categorized as medium-sized. CDR3 in amino acids: CASRAGSNYGYTF. CDR3 bases: TGTGCCAGCAGGGCGGGAAGCAACTATGGCTACACCTTC. The chain links TRBV2 to TRBJ1-2; D uncertain. The germline CDR1 and CDR2 sequences are SNHLY and FYNNEI. V lost 6 bases and J 2 bases, leaving 10 bases between the germline ends. The CDR3 spans 13 residues.

To note about this clone: Different DNA sequences within this sample yield the same CDR3. The chain uses TRBV7-9 and TRBJ1-2, with D uncertain. Germline CDR1 reads SEHNR; CDR2 reads FQNEAQ (reference sequence). CDR3 length equals 13 residues. V lost 1 base to trimming and J lost 3 bases, with 6 bases between them. For the CDR3, the DNA is TGTGCCAGCAGCTTAGAACAGCACTATGGCTACACCTTC. It specifies CASSLEQHYGYTF.

The V and J genes are TRBV9 and TRBJ2-5; TRBD2 is a possible D gene (5 bases). This CDR3 contains 15 residues. V lost 4 bases and J lost 5, with 18 bases in between. In germline, CDR1 is SGDLS, CDR2 YYNGEE. CDR3 DNA sequence: TGTGCCAGCAGCCAATCTCCTGGGGAGCTGGAGACCCAGTACTTC. Amino acid sequence: CASSQSPGELETQYF.

This clone has just a few counts. The rearrangement uses TRBV6-1 and TRBJ2-7; TRBD2 aligns across 11 bases. This CDR3 region has 15 residues. After removal of 3 bases from V and 7 bases from J, the junction contained 8 bases not matched to a gene. Germline CDR1 is MNHNS and CDR2 is SASEGT. CDR3 sequence (DNA): TGTGCCAGCAGTGACCAGACTAGCGGGAAGGAGGAGCAGTACTTC. Translated, it gives CASSDQTSGKEEQYF.

This clone was seen just once. V usage is TRBV4-1 and J usage is TRBJ2-1, with D possibly TRBD2 on 7 matching bases. In germline, CDR1 is MGHRA, CDR2 YSYEKL. This CDR3 region has 15 residues. Trimming stripped 3 bases from V and 4 bases from J, with 13 bases between. In nucleotides, the CDR3 is TGCGCCAGCAGCCAGAAAGGGGGGGCTTACAATGAGCAGTTCTTC. This codes for CASSQKGGAYNEQFF.

The chain has TRBV23-1 and TRBJ1-2; 7 bases match TRBD1. TRBV23-1 is an ORF, and what it does is uncertain. The junction had 4 bases not matched to a gene; V was cut back by 0 bases and J by 6 bases. The CDR3 sequence is 14 residues long. The CDR3: CASSQSYRGHGYTF. In nucleotides, the CDR3 is TGCGCCAGCAGTCAATCGTACAGGGGTCATGGCTACACCTTC.

This clone came up once. The DNA for the CDR3 is TGTGCCAGCAGGGAGACAGGGGCCAACACCGGGGAGCTGTTTTTT. This gives the protein CASRETGANTGELFF. The chain combines TRBV2 with TRBJ2-2; 8 bases line up with TRBD1. Germline lookup yields CDR1 SNHLY and CDR2 FYNNEI. Trimming took 6 bases from V and 2 from J; bases not matched to a gene: 5. The CDR3 is made up of 15 amino acids.

V is TRBV5-1 and J is TRBJ2-5; D may be TRBD1 (5 bases). The CDR3 has 14 residues. The V end was cut by 1 base, the J end by 2 bases, with 9 bases between. Germline assignment: CDR1 SGHRS and CDR2 YFSETQ. CDR3 nucleotide sequence: TGCGCCAGCAGCTTGCAGGGTGGGCAAGAGACCCAGTACTTC. Residues: CASSLQGGQETQYF.

The V gene is TRBV9, the J gene TRBJ1-2; 7 bases are shared with TRBD1. Germline loops: CDR1 SGDLS, CDR2 YYNGEE. CDR3 size: 17 residues. Trimming removed 3 bases from V and 2 bases from J; junction bases left unmatched: 13. In DNA, the CDR3 is TGTGCCAGCAGCGGAGGGGAAGGGGGCGCCGGAAACTATGGCTACACCTTC. Protein product: CASSGGEGGAGNYGYTF.